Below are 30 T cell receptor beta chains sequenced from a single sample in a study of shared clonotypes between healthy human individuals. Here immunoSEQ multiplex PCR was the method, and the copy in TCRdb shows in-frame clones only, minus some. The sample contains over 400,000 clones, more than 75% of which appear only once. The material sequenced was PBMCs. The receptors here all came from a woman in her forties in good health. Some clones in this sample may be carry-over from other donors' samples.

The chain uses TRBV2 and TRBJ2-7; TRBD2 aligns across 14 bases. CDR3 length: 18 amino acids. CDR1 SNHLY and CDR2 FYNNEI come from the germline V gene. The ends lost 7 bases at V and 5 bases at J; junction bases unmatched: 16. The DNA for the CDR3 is TGTGCCAGCAACCCAGAAACCCCGGGACTAGCGGGAGCGCACGAGCAGTACTTC. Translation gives CASNPETPGLAGAHEQYF.

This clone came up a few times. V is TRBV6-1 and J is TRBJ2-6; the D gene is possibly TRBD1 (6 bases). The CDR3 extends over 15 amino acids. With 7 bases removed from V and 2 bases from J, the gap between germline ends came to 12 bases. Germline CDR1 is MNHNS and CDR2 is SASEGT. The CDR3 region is CASTNTGPGANVLTF. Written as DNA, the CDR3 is TGTGCCAGCACTAATACAGGGCCTGGGGCCAACGTCCTGACTTTC.

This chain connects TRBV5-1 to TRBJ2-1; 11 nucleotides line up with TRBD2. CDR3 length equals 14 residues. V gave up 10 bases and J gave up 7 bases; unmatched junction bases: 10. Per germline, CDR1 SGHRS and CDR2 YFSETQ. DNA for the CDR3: TGCGCCCGCCGGGTTAGCGGGAGGGATAATGAGCAGTTCTTC. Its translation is CARRVSGRDNEQFF.

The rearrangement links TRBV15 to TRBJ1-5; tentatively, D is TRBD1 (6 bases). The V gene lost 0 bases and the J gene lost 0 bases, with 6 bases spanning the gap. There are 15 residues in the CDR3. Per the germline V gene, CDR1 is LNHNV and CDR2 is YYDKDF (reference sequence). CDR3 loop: CATSREGGSNQPQHF. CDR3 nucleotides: TGTGCCACCAGCAGAGAAGGGGGTAGCAATCAGCCCCAGCATTTT.

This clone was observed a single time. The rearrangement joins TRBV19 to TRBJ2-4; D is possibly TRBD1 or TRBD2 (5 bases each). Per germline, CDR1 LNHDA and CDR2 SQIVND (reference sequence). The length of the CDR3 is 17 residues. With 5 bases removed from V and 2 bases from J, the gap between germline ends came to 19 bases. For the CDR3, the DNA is TGTGCCAGTAGTCTTTACGGGGCCTCTACAACCAAAAACATTCAGTACTTC. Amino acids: CASSLYGASTTKNIQYF.

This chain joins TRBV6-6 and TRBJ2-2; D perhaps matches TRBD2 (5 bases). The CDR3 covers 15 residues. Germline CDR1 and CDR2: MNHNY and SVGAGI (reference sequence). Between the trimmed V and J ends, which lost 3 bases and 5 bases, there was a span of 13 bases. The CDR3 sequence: CASSYIGVGTGELFF. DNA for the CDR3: TGTGCCAGCAGTTATATCGGGGTGGGGACCGGGGAGCTGTTTTTT.

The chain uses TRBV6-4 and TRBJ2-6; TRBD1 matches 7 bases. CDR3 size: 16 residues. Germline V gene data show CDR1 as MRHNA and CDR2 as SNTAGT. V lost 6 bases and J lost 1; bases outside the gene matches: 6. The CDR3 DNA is TGTGCCAGCAGCCGACAGGGTAATTCTGGGGCCAACGTCCTGACTTTC. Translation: CASSRQGNSGANVLTF.

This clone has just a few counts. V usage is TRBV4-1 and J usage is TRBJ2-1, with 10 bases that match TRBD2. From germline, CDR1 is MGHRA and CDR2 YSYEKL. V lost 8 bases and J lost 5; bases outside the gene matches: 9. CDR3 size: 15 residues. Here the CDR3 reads CASGARTSGNNEQFF. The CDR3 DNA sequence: TGCGCCAGCGGCGCCCGGACTAGCGGAAACAATGAGCAGTTCTTC.

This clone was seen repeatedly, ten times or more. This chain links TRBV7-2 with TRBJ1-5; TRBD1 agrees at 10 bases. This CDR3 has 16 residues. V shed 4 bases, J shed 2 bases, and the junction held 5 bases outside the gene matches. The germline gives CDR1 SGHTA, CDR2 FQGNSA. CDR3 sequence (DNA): TGTGCCAGCAGCTCTGGACAGGGGGAAGGCAATCAGCCCCAGCATTTT. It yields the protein CASSSGQGEGNQPQHF.

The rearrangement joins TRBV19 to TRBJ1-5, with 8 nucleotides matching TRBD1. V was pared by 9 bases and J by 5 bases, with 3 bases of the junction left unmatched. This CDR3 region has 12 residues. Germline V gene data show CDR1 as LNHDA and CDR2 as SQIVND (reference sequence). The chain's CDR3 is CASWDRHQPQHF. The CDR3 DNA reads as TGTGCCAGCTGGGACAGGCATCAGCCCCAGCATTTT.

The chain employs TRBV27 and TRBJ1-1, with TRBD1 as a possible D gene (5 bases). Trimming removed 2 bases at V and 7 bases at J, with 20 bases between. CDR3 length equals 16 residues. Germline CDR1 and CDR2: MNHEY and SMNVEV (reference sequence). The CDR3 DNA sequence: TGTGCCAGCAGTTTAGGGGGTTGGGGGGTGAGAGGTGAAGCTTTCTTT. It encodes CASSLGGWGVRGEAFF.

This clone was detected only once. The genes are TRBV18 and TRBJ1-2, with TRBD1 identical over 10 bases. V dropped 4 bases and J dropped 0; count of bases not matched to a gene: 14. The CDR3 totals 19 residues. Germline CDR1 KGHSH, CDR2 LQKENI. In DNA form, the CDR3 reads TGTGCCAGCTCACTTCGTTTGGGGGACAGGGGCCCCTCTAACTATGGCTACACCTTC. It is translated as CASSLRLGDRGPSNYGYTF.

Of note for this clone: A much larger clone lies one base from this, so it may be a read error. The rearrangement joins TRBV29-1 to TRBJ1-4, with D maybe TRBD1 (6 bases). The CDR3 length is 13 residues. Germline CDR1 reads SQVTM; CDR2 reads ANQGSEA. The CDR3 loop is CGVLGFSDRDKFF. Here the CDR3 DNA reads TGCGGCGTCTTGGGGTTCAGTGACCGGGACAAGTTTTTT.

The CDR3 DNA follows: TGCGCCAGCCGGGTCTCGGGCGGGTACAATGAGCAGTTCTTC. The encoded protein is CASRVSGGYNEQFF. The gene calls are TRBV5-1 and TRBJ2-1, with a weak D call TRBD2 (5 bases). Trimming shortened V by 7 bases and J by 4 bases, and 15 bases separated the two germline ends. Looked up from germline, CDR1 is SGHRS and CDR2 is YFSETQ. The CDR3 has 14 amino acids. The whole variable domain, filled in from reference TRBV5-1 and TRBJ2-1, reads KAGVTQTPRYLIKTRGQQVTLSCSPISGHRSVSWYQQTPGQGLQFLFEYFSETQRNKGNFPGRFSGRQFSNSRSEMNVSTLELGDSALYLCASRVSGGYNEQFFGPGTRLTVL.

In DNA form, the CDR3 reads TGTGCCAGCAGTTTATTTTGGGACAGGGAGGCTGGGGCCAACGTCCTGACTTTC. Amino acid sequence: CASSLFWDREAGANVLTF. The V and J genes are TRBV28 and TRBJ2-6; 9 bases line up with TRBD1. The CDR3 totals 18 residues. Germline CDR1 MDHEN, CDR2 SYDVKM. The V segment lost 1 base and the J segment 2 bases; nucleotides outside the gene matches: 6. Drawing the rest from reference TRBV28 and TRBJ2-6, the complete variable domain is DVKVTQSSRYLVKRTGEKVFLECVQDMDHENMFWYRQDPGLGLRLIYFSYDVKMKEKGDIPEGYSVSREKKERFSLILESASTNQTSMYLCASSLFWDREAGANVLTFGAGSRLTVL.

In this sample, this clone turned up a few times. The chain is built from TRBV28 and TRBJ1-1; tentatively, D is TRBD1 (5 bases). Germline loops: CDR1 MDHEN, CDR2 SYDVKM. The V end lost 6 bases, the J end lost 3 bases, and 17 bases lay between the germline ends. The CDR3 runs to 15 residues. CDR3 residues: CASREGPAGHTEAFF. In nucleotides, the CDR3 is TGTGCCAGCAGAGAAGGGCCGGCGGGGCACACTGAAGCTTTCTTT. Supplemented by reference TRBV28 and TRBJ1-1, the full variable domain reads DVKVTQSSRYLVKRTGEKVFLECVQDMDHENMFWYRQDPGLGLRLIYFSYDVKMKEKGDIPEGYSVSREKKERFSLILESASTNQTSMYLCASREGPAGHTEAFFGQGTRLTVV.

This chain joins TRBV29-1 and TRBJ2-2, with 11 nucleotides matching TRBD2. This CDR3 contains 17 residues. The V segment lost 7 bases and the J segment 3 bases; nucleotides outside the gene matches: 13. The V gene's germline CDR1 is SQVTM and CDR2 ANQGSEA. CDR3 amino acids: CSGGRVSGRVDTGELFF. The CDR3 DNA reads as TGCAGCGGAGGGAGGGTTAGCGGGAGGGTTGACACCGGGGAGCTGTTTTTT.

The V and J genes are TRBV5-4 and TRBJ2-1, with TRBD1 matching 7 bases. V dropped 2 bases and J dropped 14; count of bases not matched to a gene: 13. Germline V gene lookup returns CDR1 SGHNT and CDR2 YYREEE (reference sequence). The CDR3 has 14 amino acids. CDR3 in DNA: TGTGCCAGCAGCTTTTTAACCGGGACAGAACACGAGTTCTTC. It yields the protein CASSFLTGTEHEFF. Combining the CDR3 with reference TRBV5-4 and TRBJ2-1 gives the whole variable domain ETGVTQSPTHLIKTRGQQVTLRCSSQSGHNTVSWYQQALGQGPQFIFQYYREEENGRGNFPPRFSGLQFPNYSSELNVNALELDDSALYLCASSFLTGTEHEFFGPGTRLTVL.

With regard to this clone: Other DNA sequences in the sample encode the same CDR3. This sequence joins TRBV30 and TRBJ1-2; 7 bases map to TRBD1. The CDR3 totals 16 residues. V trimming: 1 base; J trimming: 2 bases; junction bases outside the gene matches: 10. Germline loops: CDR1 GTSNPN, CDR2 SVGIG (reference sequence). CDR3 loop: CAWSARPGTENYGYTF. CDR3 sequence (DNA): TGTGCCTGGAGTGCCCGCCCCGGGACAGAAAACTATGGCTACACCTTC.

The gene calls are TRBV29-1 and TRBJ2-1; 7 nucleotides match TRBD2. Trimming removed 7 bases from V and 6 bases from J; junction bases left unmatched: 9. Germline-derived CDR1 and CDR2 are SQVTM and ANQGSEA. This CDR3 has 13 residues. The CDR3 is CSGGTTSANEQFF. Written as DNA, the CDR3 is TGCAGCGGAGGGACTACGTCCGCCAATGAGCAGTTCTTC.

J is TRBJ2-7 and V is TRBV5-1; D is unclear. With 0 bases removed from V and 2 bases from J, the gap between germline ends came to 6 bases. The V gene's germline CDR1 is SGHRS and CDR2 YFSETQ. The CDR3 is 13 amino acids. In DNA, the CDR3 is TGCGCCAGCAGCTTGGAGGTAGCCTACGAGCAGTACTTC. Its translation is CASSLEVAYEQYF.

This CDR3 reads CASSKRTGRNTEAFF. CDR3 bases: TGTGCCAGCAGCAAGCGGACAGGGAGGAACACTGAAGCTTTCTTT. The chain recombines TRBV9 with TRBJ1-1, with 8 bases fitting TRBD1. Germline CDR1 SGDLS, CDR2 YYNGEE. V dropped 4 bases and J dropped 1; count of bases not matched to a gene: 6. The CDR3 has 15 residues.

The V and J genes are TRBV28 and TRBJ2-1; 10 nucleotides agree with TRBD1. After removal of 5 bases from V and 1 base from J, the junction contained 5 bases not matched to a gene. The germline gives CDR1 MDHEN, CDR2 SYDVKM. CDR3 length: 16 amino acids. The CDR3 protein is CASSTRQGASYNEQFF. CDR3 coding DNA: TGTGCCAGCAGTACGAGACAGGGGGCTTCCTACAATGAGCAGTTCTTC.

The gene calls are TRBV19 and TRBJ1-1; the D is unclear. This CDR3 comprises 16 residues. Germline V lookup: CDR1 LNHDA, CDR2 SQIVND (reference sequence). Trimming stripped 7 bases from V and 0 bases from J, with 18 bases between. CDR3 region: CASTGHMGSLNTEAFF. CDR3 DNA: TGTGCCAGTACGGGTCATATGGGGTCCTTGAACACTGAAGCTTTCTTT.

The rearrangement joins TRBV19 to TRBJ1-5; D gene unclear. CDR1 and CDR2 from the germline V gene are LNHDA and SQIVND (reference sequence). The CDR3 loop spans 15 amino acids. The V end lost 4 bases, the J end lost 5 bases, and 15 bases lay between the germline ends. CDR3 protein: CASSKPTGVYQPQHF. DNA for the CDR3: TGTGCCAGTAGTAAGCCAACCGGGGTCTATCAGCCCCAGCATTTT.

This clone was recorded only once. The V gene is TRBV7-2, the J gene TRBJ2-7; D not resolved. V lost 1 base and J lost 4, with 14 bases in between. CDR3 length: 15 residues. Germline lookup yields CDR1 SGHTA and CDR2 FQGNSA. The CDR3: CASSLEAGGFYEQYF. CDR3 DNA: TGTGCCAGCAGCTTAGAGGCCGGTGGATTTTACGAGCAGTACTTC.

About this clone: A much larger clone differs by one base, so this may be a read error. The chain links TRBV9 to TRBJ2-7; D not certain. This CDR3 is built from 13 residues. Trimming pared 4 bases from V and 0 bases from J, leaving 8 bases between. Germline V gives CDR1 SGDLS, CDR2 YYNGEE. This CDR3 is CASSLRSSYEQYF. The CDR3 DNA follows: TGTGCCAGCAGCCTCCGGAGCTCCTACGAGCAGTACTTC.

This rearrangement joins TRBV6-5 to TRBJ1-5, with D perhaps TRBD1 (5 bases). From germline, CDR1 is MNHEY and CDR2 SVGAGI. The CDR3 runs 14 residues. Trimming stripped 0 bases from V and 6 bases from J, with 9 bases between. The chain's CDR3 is CASSYSGGAQPQHF. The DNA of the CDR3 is TGTGCCAGCAGTTACTCCGGTGGGGCTCAGCCCCAGCATTTT.

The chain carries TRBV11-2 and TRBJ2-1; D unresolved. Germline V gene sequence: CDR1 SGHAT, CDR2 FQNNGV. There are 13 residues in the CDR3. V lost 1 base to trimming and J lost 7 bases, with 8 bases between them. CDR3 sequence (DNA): TGTGCCAGCAGCTTAGGGGGTTGGAATGAGCAGTTCTTC. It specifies CASSLGGWNEQFF.

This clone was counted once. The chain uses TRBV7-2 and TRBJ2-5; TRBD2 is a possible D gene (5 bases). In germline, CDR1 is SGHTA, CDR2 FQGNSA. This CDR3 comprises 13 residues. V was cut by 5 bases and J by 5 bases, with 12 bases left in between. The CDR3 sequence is CASSTRRGETQYF. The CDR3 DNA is TGTGCCAGCAGCACCCGGAGAGGGGAGACCCAGTACTTC.